This TCR beta chain was obtained from a study of blood T cell repertoires in COVID-19. The wider study: COVID-19 samples from acute and convalescent phases originated in the United States, Italy and Spain.

The V and J ends lost 4 bases and 5 bases, in that order; junction bases with no gene match: 6. CDR1 is SGDLS, CDR2 YYNGEE, per germline. The CDR3 spans 14 residues. Measured with immunoSEQ multiplex PCR; TCRdb has only the in-frame clones, and not every one. The repertoire holds about 440,000 clones, with roughly 88% as singletons. The receptor's source is a man aged 18-30 years who had recovered from COVID-19. The chain employs TRBV9 and TRBJ2-1, with TRBD1 matching over 7 bases. The sequencing input was PBMCs or T cells enriched from blood (not recorded which). In DNA, the CDR3 is TGTGCCAGCAGCCTCGGGACAGCGGACAATGAGCAGTTCTTC. Its translation is CASSLGTADNEQFF.